Following are 8 T cell receptor beta chains from one sample sequenced in a study of blood T cells in healthy people across ages (dated by TCRdb to about 2015). Libraries were prepared through 5' RACE. The sequencer listed for this sample is Illumina HiSeq 2500. A second PCR of about 6 to 11 cycles was run with a J-beta primer mix and a sample-barcoded 5' primer. TCRdb redid the processing of the public reads, applying fastp at Q25 and MiXCR, and retained in-frame beta chains. Entries are consolidated by CDR3 protein sequence, retaining the most common genes and DNA. The sample table contains under 800,000 distinct CDR3 sequences; only one count was recorded for about 40% of them. The top ten hold 20% to 25% of the sample. The sequencing input was blood. These receptors came from a woman in her fifties or sixties in good health.

As to this clonotype: A junction boundary mismatches the germline segment, possibly from a read error. The chain joins TRBV3-1 to TRBJ1-1; 11 bases match TRBD1. Looked up from germline, CDR1 is LGHDT and CDR2 is YNNKEL (reference sequence). The CDR3 covers 14 residues. CDR3 sequence reads: CTSSRGTGGTEAFF. For the CDR3, the DNA is TGTACCAGCAGCCGGGGGACAGGGGGCACTGAAGCTTTCTTT.

Of note for this clonotype: At one end, the junction sequence differs from germline, possibly due to a read error. The chain carries TRBV14 and TRBJ1-4, with D unclear. CDR3 length: 13 amino acids. Germline values: CDR1 SGHDN, CDR2 FVKESK. The CDR3 protein is CASSQVRFEKLFF. Written as DNA, the CDR3 is TGTGCCAGCAGTCAAGTGAGATTCGAAAAACTGTTTTTT.

This clonotype was seen only a few times. The CDR3 DNA sequence: TGTGCCAGCGAGCTCTATGGCGGGGGGACAGATACGCAGTATTTT. Its protein product is CASELYGGGTDTQYF. This rearrangement joins TRBV12-3 or TRBV12-4 to TRBJ2-3, with 8 bases that match TRBD2. CDR3 size: 15 residues. With V trimmed by 8 bases and J by 3 bases, 10 bases remained unmatched.

Turning to this clonotype: Germline and junction disagree at one end, which may indicate a read error. The chain combines TRBV7-2 with TRBJ2-1; D call uncertain. The CDR3 spans 15 residues. The germline V gene encodes CDR1 SGHTA and CDR2 FQGNSA. DNA of the CDR3: TGTGCCAGCAGCTTTGATCGCGGTTCCTACAATGGGCAGTTCTTC. Translated, it gives CASSFDRGSYNGQFF. Filled out from reference TRBV7-2 and TRBJ2-1, the complete variable domain reads GAGVSQSPSNKVTEKGKDVELRCDPISGHTALYWYRQSLGQGLEFLIYFQGNSAPDKSGLPSDRFSAERTGGSVSTLTIQRTQQEDSAVYLCASSFDRGSYNGQFFGPGTRLTVL.

This clonotype was detected a few times. V is TRBV6-2 or TRBV6-3 and J is TRBJ2-3; TRBD2 aligns across 9 bases. The germline CDR1 and CDR2 sequences are MNHEY and SVGEGT. CDR3 length equals 14 residues. With 6 bases clipped from V and 4 bases from J, the junction kept 5 bases outside the gene matches. The chain's CDR3 is CASRPSGTPDTQYF. The CDR3 DNA reads as TGTGCCAGCAGGCCTAGCGGGACGCCAGATACGCAGTATTTT.

J is TRBJ1-2 and V is TRBV5-1; D ambiguous. Trimming cost V 4 bases and J 0 bases, with 13 bases left between them. CDR1 is SGHRS and CDR2 is YFSETQ in the germline V gene. This CDR3 has 15 residues. The CDR3 here is CASSRTGGANYGYTF. The CDR3 bases are TGCGCCAGCAGCCGGACCGGTGGAGCTAACTATGGCTACACCTTC.

The rearrangement links TRBV28 to TRBJ2-3; 10 bases are shared with TRBD2. CDR3 length: 15 residues. The germline gives CDR1 MDHEN, CDR2 SYDVKM. V was pared by 4 bases and J by 6 bases, with 7 bases of the junction left unmatched. For the CDR3, the DNA is TGTGCCAGCAGTTCTAGCGGGGGTACAGGGGATACGCAGTATTTT. It codes for CASSSSGGTGDTQYF.

As for this clonotype: A much larger clone differs by one base, so this may be a read error. V and J are TRBV18 and TRBJ2-1; no clear D gene. The J call is in doubt because the DNA end fits TRBJ2-7 better. Germline V gene lookup returns CDR1 KGHSH and CDR2 LQKENI. The CDR3 totals 13 residues. The CDR3 here is CASSPMEANEQYF. The CDR3 DNA reads TGTGCCAGCTCACCAATGGAAGCGAATGAGCAGTACTTC.